A selection of T cell receptor beta chains follows, all from one sample in a study of blood T cell repertoires in COVID-19. Method: immunoSEQ multiplex PCR; TCRdb's copy keeps in-frame clones and lacks some. The sample holds 100,000 or so clones, about 75% seen once. Sequenced: peripheral blood. The receptors were sampled from a woman aged 70-85 years with acute or convalescent COVID-19. Each CDR3 is given with its conserved first and last residue. Each record gives: D gene, J gene, clone size, V gene, CDR3 DNA, CDR3 protein. D genes are given only for firm matches. Clone size is not always given. Where it is, it says once, few, many or a class for expanded clones.

d_gene: NA
j_gene: TRBJ1-1
abundance: NA
v_gene: TRBV11-2
CDR3nt: TGTGCCAGCAGCTTGGACGGACTCACTGAAGCTTTCTTT
CDR3aa: CASSLDGLTEAFF

d_gene: NA
j_gene: TRBJ2-7
abundance: NA
v_gene: TRBV5-4
CDR3nt: TGTGCCAGCAGCTCTACACAGGGAATAAACGAGCAGTACTTC
CDR3aa: CASSSTQGINEQYF

d_gene: NA
j_gene: TRBJ1-2
abundance: NA
v_gene: TRBV5-1
CDR3nt: TGCGCCAGCAGCTTGGTTGGTGAGGTTGGCTACACCTTC
CDR3aa: CASSLVGEVGYTF

d_gene: TRBD2
j_gene: TRBJ2-1
abundance: NA
v_gene: TRBV5-4
CDR3nt: TGTGCCAGCAGCTCGGGACTAGCGGGGGGCCGGGATGAGCAGTTCTTC
CDR3aa: CASSSGLAGGRDEQFF

d_gene: NA
j_gene: TRBJ1-2
abundance: NA
v_gene: TRBV6-5
CDR3nt: TGTGCCAGCAAACTCGGGGGGGGAGACTATGGCTACACCTTC
CDR3aa: CASKLGGGDYGYTF

d_gene: NA
j_gene: TRBJ2-4
abundance: NA
v_gene: TRBV7-9
CDR3nt: TGTGCCAGCAGCTCGGTGGGGGCTGGGGCCAAAAACATTCAGTACTTC
CDR3aa: CASSSVGAGAKNIQYF

d_gene: NA
j_gene: TRBJ1-2
abundance: NA
v_gene: TRBV2
CDR3nt: TGTGCCAGCAGTGGGGCATTGACAGCTGGCTACACCTTC
CDR3aa: CASSGALTAGYTF

d_gene: NA
j_gene: TRBJ1-6
abundance: NA
v_gene: TRBV10-3
CDR3nt: TGTGCCATCAGTGAGTCGGGGGGTGCGGTTTCACCCCTCCACTTT
CDR3aa: CAISESGGAVSPLHF

d_gene: TRBD1
j_gene: TRBJ2-7
abundance: few
v_gene: TRBV29-1
CDR3nt: TGCAGCGTTACCGGGACAGGGGGACAGTACGAGCAGTACTTC
CDR3aa: CSVTGTGGQYEQYF

d_gene: NA
j_gene: TRBJ1-2
abundance: few
v_gene: TRBV30
CDR3nt: TGTGCCTGGAGATGGGGCCGGGGGAACTATGGCTACACCTTC
CDR3aa: CAWRWGRGNYGYTF

d_gene: TRBD1
j_gene: TRBJ1-2
abundance: few
v_gene: TRBV5-6
CDR3nt: TGTGCCAGCAGCTTGTTTACAGGGGGAATGAGTGGCTACACCTTC
CDR3aa: CASSLFTGGMSGYTF

d_gene: NA
j_gene: TRBJ2-7
abundance: NA
v_gene: TRBV18
CDR3nt: TGTGCCAGCTCACCGGCGGTCTCCTACGAGCAGTACTTC
CDR3aa: CASSPAVSYEQYF

d_gene: NA
j_gene: TRBJ2-7
abundance: NA
v_gene: TRBV4-1
CDR3nt: TGCGCCAGCAGCCACTGGACTGGCGAGCAGTACTTC
CDR3aa: CASSHWTGEQYF

d_gene: TRBD2
j_gene: TRBJ2-7
abundance: NA
v_gene: TRBV29-1
CDR3nt: TGCAGCGCCCTAGCGGGGGCCTCCTACGAGCAGTACTTC
CDR3aa: CSALAGASYEQYF

d_gene: NA
j_gene: TRBJ2-2
abundance: NA
v_gene: TRBV4-1
CDR3nt: TGCGCCAGCAGCATCGAGGGAATGGGAGACACCGGGGAGCTGTTTTTT
CDR3aa: CASSIEGMGDTGELFF

d_gene: NA
j_gene: TRBJ2-3
abundance: NA
v_gene: TRBV4-1
CDR3nt: TGCGCCAGCAGCCAAGATTTGACGGGGTACGGAGATACGCAGTATTTT
CDR3aa: CASSQDLTGYGDTQYF

d_gene: NA
j_gene: TRBJ2-2
abundance: NA
v_gene: TRBV5-6
CDR3nt: TGTGCCAGCAGCTTGGCGGGGAACACCGGGGAGCTGTTTTTT
CDR3aa: CASSLAGNTGELFF

d_gene: NA
j_gene: TRBJ1-3
abundance: NA
v_gene: TRBV18
CDR3nt: TGTGCCAGCTCACCACCGACAGATTCTGGAAACACCATATATTTT
CDR3aa: CASSPPTDSGNTIYF

d_gene: NA
j_gene: TRBJ2-1
abundance: NA
v_gene: TRBV7-9
CDR3nt: TGTGCCAGCACCTTGGGGGGGCGCGGCAATGAGCAGTTCTTC
CDR3aa: CASTLGGRGNEQFF

d_gene: TRBD1
j_gene: TRBJ2-7
abundance: NA
v_gene: TRBV11-2
CDR3nt: TGTGCCAGCAGCCCCGGGACAGGGGCTTGGGAGCAGTACTTC
CDR3aa: CASSPGTGAWEQYF

d_gene: NA
j_gene: TRBJ1-5
abundance: NA
v_gene: TRBV6-4
CDR3nt: TGTGCCAGCAGTGAGTGGGGCGGTCAGCCCCAGCATTTT
CDR3aa: CASSEWGGQPQHF

d_gene: TRBD2
j_gene: TRBJ2-5
abundance: NA
v_gene: TRBV27
CDR3nt: TGTGCCAGCAGTTTGATCCGGACTAGCGGGGGGAGAGAGACCCAGTACTTC
CDR3aa: CASSLIRTSGGRETQYF